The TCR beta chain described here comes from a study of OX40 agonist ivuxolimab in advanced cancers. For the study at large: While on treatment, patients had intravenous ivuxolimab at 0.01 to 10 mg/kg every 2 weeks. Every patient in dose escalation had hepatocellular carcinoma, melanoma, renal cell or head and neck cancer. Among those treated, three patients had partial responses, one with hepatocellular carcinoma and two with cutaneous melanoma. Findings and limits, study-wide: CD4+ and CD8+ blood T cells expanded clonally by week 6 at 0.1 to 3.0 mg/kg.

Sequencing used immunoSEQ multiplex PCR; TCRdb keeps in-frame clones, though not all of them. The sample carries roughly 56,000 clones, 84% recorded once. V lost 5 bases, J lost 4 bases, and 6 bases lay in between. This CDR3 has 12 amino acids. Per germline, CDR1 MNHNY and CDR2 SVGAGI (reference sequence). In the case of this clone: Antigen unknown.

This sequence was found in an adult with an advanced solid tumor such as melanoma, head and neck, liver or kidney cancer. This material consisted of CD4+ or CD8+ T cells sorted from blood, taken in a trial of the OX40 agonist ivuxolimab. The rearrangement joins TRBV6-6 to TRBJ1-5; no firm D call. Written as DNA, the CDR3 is TGTGCCAGCAGTACGGGAAATCAGCCCCAGCATTTT. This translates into CASSTGNQPQHF.